This TCR beta chain was found in a study of T cell responses to AZD1222 COVID-19 vaccine. On the study more broadly: Combined were second doses at about 4 or about 12 weeks.

Study-wide results and limits: Among the donors, most were white British and more were female, and clonal diversity was possibly underestimated.

Here immunoSEQ multiplex PCR was the method, and the copy in TCRdb shows in-frame clones only, minus some. This table has 100,000 or so clones, around 84% appearing once. Concerning this clone: Its antigen is as yet unknown.

Specimen: peripheral blood, collected on day 0 of AZD1222 vaccination. The origin of this receptor is an adult in good health.

CDR3 in amino acids: CASNAGAASYNEQFF. The CDR3 region has the DNA TGTGCCTCCAACGCGGGAGCTGCCTCCTACAATGAGCAGTTCTTC. J is TRBJ2-1 and V is TRBV9, with 7 nucleotides matching TRBD2. Germline loops: CDR1 SGDLS, CDR2 YYNGEE. The CDR3 totals 15 residues. The trim removed 10 bases at V and 0 bases at J, leaving 10 bases unmatched.